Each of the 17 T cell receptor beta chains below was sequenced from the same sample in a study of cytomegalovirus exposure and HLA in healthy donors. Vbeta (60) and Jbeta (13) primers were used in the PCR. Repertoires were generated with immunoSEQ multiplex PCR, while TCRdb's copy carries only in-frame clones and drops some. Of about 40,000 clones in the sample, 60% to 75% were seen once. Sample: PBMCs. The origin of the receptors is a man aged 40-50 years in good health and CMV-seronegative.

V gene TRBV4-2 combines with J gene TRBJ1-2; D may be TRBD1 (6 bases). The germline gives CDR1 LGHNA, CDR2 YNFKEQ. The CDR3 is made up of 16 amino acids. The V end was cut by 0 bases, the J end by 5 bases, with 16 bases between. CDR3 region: CASSQEARTVVYGYTF. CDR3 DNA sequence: TGTGCCAGCAGCCAAGAGGCCCGGACAGTTGTTTATGGCTACACCTTC.

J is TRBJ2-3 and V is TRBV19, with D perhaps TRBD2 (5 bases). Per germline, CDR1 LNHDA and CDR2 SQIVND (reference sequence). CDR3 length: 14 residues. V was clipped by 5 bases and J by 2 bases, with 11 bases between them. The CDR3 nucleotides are TGTGCCAGTAGTGTAAGCGGTACCACAGATACGCAGTATTTT. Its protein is CASSVSGTTDTQYF. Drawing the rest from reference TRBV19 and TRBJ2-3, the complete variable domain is DGGITQSPKYLFRKEGQNVTLSCEQNLNHDAMYWYRQDPGQGLRLIYYSQIVNDFQKGDIAEGYSVSREKKESFPLTVTSAQKNPTAFYLCASSVSGTTDTQYFGPGTRLTVL.

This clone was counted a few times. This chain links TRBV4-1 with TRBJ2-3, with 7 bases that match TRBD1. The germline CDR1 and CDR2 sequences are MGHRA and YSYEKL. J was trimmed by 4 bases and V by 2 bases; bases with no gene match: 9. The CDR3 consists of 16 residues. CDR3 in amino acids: CASSQPRQGLADTQYF. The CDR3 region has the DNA TGCGCCAGCAGCCAACCAAGACAGGGCTTGGCAGATACGCAGTATTTT.

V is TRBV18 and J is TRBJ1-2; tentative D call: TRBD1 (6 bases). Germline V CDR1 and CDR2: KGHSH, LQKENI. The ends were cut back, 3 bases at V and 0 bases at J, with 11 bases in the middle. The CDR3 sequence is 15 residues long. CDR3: CASSPGAGANYGYTF. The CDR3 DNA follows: TGTGCCAGCTCACCTGGCGCAGGGGCTAACTATGGCTACACCTTC.

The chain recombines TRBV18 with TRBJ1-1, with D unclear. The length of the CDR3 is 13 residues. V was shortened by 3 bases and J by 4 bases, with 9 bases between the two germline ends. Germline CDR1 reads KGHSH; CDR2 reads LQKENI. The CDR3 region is CASSPTSGTEAFF. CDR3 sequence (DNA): TGTGCCAGCTCACCTACGAGTGGCACTGAAGCTTTCTTT.

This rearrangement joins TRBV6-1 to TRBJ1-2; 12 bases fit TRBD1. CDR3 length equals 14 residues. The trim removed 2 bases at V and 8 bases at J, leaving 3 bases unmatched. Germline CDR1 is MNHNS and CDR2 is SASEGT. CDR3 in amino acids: CASSERDRGQGYTF. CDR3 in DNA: TGTGCCAGCAGTGAAAGGGACAGGGGGCAAGGCTACACCTTC.

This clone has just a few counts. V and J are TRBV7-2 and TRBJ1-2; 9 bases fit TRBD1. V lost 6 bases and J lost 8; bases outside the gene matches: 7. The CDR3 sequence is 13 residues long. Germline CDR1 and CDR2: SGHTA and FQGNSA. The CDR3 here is CASRLQGARGYTF. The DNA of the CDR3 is TGTGCCAGCAGATTACAGGGGGCGAGAGGCTACACCTTC.

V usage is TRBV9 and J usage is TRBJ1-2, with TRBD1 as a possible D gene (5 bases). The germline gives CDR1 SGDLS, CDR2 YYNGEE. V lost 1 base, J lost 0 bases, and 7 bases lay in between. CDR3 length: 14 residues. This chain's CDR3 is CASSVQGTNYGYTF. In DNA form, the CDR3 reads TGTGCCAGCAGCGTACAGGGTACTAACTATGGCTACACCTTC. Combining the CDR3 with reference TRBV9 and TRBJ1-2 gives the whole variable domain DSGVTQTPKHLITATGQRVTLRCSPRSGDLSVYWYQQSLDQGLQFLIQYYNGEERAKGNILERFSAQQFPDLHSELNLSSLELGDSALYFCASSVQGTNYGYTFGSGTRLTVV.

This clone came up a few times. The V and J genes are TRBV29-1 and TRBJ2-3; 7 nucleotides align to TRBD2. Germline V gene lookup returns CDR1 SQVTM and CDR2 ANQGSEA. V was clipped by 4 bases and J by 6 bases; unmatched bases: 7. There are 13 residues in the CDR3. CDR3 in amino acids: CSVAVTSFDTQYF. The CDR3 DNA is TGCAGCGTTGCTGTGACTAGCTTTGATACGCAGTATTTT.

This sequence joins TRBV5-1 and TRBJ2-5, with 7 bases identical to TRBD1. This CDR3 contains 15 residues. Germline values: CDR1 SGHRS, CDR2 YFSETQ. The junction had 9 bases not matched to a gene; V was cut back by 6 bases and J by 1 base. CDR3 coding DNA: TGCGCCAGCACCCTTGGGACAGCGCTCCAAGAGACCCAGTACTTC. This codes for CASTLGTALQETQYF.

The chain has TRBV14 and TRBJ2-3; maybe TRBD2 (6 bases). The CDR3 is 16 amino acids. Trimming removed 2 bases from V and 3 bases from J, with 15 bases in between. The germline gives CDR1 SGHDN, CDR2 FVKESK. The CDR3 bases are TGTGCCAGCAGCCAACGGAGGGGTGTAGGAACAGATACGCAGTATTTT. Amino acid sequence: CASSQRRGVGTDTQYF.

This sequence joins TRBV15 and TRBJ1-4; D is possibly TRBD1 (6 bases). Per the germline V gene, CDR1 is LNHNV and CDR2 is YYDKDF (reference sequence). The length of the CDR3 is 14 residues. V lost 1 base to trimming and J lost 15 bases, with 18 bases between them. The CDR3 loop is CATSRGGRGTSVFF. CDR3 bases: TGTGCCACCAGCAGAGGGGGGAGGGGGACATCGGTGTTTTTT.

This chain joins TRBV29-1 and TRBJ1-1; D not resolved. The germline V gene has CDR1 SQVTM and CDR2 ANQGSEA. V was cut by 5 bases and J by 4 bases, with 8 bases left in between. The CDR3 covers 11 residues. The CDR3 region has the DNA TGCAGCGTTTATGTGGCCACTGAAGCTTTCTTT. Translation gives CSVYVATEAFF. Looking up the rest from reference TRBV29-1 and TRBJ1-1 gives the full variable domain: SAVISQKPSRDICQRGTSLTIQCQVDSQVTMMFWYRQQPGQSLTLIATANQGSEATYESGFVIDKFPISRPNLTFSTLTVSNMSPEDSSIYLCSVYVATEAFFGQGTRLTVV.

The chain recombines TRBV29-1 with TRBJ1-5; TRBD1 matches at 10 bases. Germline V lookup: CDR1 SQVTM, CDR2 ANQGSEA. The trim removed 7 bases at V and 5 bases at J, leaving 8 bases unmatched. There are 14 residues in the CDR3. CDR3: CSAVTGGRHQPQHF. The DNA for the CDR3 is TGCAGCGCTGTGACAGGGGGCAGGCATCAGCCCCAGCATTTT.

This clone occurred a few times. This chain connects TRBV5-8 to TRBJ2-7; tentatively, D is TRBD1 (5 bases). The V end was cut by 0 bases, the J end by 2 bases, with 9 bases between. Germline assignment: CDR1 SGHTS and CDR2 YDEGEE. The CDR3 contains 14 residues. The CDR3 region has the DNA TGTGCCAGCAGCTTGGAGGCAGGGCCCTACGAGCAGTACTTC. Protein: CASSLEAGPYEQYF.

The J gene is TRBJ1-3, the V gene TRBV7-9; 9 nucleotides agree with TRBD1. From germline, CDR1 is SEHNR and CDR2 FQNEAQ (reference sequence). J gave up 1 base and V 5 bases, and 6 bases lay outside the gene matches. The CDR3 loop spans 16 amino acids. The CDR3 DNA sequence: TGTGCCAGCAGCCGCTACAGGGGGCTGTCTGGAAACACCATATATTTT. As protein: CASSRYRGLSGNTIYF.

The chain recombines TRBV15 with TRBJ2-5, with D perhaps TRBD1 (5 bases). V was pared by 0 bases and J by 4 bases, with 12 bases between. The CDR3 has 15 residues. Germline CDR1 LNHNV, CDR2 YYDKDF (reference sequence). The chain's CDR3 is CATSRDRVVVETQYF. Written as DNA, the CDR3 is TGTGCCACCAGCAGAGACAGGGTTGTCGTAGAGACCCAGTACTTC.